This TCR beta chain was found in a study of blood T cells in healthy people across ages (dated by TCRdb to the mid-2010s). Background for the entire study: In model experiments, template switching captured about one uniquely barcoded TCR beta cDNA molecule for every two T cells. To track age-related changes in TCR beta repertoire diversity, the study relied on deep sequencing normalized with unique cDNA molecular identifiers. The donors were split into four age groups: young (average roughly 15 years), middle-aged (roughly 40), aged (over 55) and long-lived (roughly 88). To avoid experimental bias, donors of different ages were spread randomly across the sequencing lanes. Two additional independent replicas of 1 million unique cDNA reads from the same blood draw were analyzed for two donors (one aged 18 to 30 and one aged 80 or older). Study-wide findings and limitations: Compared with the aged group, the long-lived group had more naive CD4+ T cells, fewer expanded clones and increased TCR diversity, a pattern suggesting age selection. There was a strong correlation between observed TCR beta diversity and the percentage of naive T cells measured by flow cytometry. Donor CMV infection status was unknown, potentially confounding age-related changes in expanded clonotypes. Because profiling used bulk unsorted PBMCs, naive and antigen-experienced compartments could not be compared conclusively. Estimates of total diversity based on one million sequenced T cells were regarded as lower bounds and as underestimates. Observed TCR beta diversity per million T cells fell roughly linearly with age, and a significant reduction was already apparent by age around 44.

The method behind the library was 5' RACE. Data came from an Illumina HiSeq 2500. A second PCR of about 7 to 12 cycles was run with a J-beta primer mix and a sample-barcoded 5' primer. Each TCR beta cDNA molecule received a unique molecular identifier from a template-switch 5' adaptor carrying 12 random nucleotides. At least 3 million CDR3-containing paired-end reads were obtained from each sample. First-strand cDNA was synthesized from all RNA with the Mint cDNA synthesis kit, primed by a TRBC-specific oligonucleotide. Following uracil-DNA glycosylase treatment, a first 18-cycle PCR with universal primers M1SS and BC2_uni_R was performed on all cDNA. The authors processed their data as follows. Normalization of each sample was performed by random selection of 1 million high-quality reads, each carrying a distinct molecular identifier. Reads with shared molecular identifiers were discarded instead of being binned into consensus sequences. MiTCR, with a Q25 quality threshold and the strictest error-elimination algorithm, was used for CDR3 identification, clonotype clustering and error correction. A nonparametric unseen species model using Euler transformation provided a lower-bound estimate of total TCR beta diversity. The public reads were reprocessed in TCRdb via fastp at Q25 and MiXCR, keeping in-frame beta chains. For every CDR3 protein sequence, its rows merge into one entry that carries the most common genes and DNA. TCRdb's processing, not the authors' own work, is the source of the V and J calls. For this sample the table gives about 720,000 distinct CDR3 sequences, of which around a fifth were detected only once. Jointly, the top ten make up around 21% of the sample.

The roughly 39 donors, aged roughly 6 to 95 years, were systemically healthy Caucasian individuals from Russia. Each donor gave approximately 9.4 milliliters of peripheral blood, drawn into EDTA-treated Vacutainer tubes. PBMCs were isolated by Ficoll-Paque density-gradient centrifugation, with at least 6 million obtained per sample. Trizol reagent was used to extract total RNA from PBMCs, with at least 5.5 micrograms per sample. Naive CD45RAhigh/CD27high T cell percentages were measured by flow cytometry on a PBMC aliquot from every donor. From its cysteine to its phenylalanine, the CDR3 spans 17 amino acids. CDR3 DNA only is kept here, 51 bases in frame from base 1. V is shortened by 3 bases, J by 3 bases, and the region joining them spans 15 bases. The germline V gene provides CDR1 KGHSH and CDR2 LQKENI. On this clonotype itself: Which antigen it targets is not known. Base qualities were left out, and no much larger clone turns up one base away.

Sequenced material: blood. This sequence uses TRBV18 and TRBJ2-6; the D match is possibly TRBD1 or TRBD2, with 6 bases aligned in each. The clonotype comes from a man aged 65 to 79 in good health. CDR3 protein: CASSPLSGANGANVLTF. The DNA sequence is TGTGCCAGCTCACCGTTATCGGGGGCTAATGGGGCCAACGTCCTGACTTTC. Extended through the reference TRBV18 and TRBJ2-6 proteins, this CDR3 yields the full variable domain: NAGVMQNPRHLVRRRGQEARLRCSPMKGHSHVYWYRQLPEEGLKFMVYLQKENIIDESGMPKERFSAEFPKEGPSILRIQQVVRGDSAAYFCASSPLSGANGANVLTFGAGSRLTVL.